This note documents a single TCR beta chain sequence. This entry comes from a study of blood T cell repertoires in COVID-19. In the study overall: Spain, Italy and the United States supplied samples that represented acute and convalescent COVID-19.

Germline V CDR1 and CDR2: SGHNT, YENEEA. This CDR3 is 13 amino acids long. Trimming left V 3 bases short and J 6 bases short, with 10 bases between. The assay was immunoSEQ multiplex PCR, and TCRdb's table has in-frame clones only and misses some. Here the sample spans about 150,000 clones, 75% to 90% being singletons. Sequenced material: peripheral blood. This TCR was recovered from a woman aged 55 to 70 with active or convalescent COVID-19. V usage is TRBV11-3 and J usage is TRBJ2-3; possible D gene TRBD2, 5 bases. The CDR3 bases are TGTGCCAGCAGCTTCCCAGCGGCTGATACGCAGTATTTT. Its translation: CASSFPAADTQYF.